This T cell receptor (beta chain) was sequenced in a study of cytomegalovirus exposure and HLA in healthy donors. Study overall: Within the Caucasian-associated ancestry cluster were approximately 77% of the 398 genotyped donors. Study conclusions and caveats: When analyzed later, a missense DCLRE1C variant was found to be linked to TCR beta V- and J-gene trimming. In vitro, three CMV-associated chains proved specific for CMV antigens. Rare sequences made up most TCRs, while some public TCRs were found in many donors.

The PCR employed 60 Vbeta primers together with 13 Jbeta primers. Sequenced by immunoSEQ multiplex PCR; TCRdb stores in-frame clones only, minus some. Here the sample spans around 85,000 clones, 80% being singletons. As regards this clone: Its antigen remains unknown. The junction does not match germline at one end; this may be a read error.

CDR3 length equals 12 residues. Germline V CDR1 and CDR2: SEHNR, FQNEAQ (reference sequence). This clonotype was sampled from a woman in her fifties or sixties in good health and CMV-seropositive. What was sequenced was PBMCs. V is TRBV7-9 and J is TRBJ2-3, with D unresolved. The chain's CDR3 is CSSSLTRDTQYF. CDR3 DNA sequence: TGTTCCAGCAGCCTTACGAGGGATACGCAGTATTTT.